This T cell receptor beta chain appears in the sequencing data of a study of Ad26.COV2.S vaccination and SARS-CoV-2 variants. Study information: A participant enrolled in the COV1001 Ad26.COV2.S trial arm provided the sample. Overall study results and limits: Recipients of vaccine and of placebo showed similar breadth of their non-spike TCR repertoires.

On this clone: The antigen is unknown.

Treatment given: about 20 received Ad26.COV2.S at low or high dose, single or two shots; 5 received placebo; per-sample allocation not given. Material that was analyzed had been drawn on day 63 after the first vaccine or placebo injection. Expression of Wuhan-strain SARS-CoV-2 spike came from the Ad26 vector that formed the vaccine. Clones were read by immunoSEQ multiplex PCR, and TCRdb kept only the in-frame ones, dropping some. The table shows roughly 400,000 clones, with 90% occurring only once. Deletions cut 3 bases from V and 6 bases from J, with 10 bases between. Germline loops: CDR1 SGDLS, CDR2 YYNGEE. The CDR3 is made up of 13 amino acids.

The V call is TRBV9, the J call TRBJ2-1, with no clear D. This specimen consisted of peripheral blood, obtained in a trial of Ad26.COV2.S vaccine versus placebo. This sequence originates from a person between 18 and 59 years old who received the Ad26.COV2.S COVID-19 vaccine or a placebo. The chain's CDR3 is CASSAYFGNEQFF. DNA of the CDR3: TGTGCCAGCAGCGCCTATTTCGGCAATGAGCAGTTCTTC.